Listed below are T cell receptor beta chains from one sample, sequenced in a study of identifying expanded T cells in peripheral blood. The table came from immunoSEQ multiplex PCR; TCRdb's copy has only in-frame clones and leaves some out. The table includes approximately 83,000 clones, 70% to 90% detected once. Material for sequencing was blood. These receptors were obtained from a person aged 18 to 69 in good health. Each CDR3 is given with its conserved first and last residue.

v_gene: TRBV11-2; len: 17; j_gene: TRBJ2-5; CDR3aa: CASSYGGGVRFQETQYF
v_gene: TRBV29-1; len: 13; j_gene: TRBJ1-1; CDR3aa: CSVAGGAGPEAFF
v_gene: TRBV6-4; len: 16; j_gene: TRBJ1-4; CDR3aa: CASSEYGVSTNEKLFF
v_gene: TRBV5-5; len: 15; j_gene: TRBJ2-7; CDR3aa: CASSQSPTGNYEQYF
v_gene: TRBV9; len: 16; j_gene: TRBJ1-6; CDR3aa: CASSVEGNSYNSPLHF
v_gene: TRBV11-3; len: 14; j_gene: TRBJ2-1; CDR3aa: CASKAGVTYNEQFF
v_gene: TRBV9; len: 15; j_gene: TRBJ1-1; CDR3aa: CASSPGRSQPLEAFF
v_gene: TRBV5-1; len: 13; j_gene: TRBJ2-7; CDR3aa: CASSLAPNYEQYF
v_gene: TRBV4-1; len: 17; j_gene: TRBJ1-2; CDR3aa: CASSQDQVPALRYGYTF
v_gene: TRBV11-2; len: 18; j_gene: TRBJ1-2; CDR3aa: CASSLRRDRGLANYGYTF
v_gene: TRBV18; len: 15; j_gene: TRBJ2-2; CDR3aa: CASSPQGGNTGELFF
v_gene: TRBV19; len: 16; j_gene: TRBJ2-4; CDR3aa: CASRGGLSGGQNIQYF
v_gene: TRBV7-8; len: 17; j_gene: TRBJ1-3; CDR3aa: CASSTYRDRTPGNTIYF
v_gene: TRBV29-1; len: 11; j_gene: TRBJ2-1; CDR3aa: CSVKAGDEQFF
v_gene: TRBV5-5; len: 14; j_gene: TRBJ1-5; CDR3aa: CASSLAPGGQPQHF
v_gene: TRBV5-8; len: 13; j_gene: TRBJ2-7; CDR3aa: CASSLDGTYEQYF
v_gene: TRBV5-4; len: 17; j_gene: TRBJ2-6; CDR3aa: CASSLDPASSGANVLTF
v_gene: TRBV30; len: 12; j_gene: TRBJ2-5; CDR3aa: CAWSVLPQTQYF
v_gene: TRBV5-1; len: 14; j_gene: TRBJ1-1; CDR3aa: CASSQGHLNTEAFF
v_gene: TRBV7-2; len: 13; j_gene: TRBJ1-1; CDR3aa: CASRYRDNTEAFF
v_gene: TRBV6-1; len: 15; j_gene: TRBJ1-2; CDR3aa: CASSVHTDPNYGYTF
v_gene: TRBV6-6; len: 13; j_gene: TRBJ1-1; CDR3aa: CASIWGGGTEAFF
v_gene: TRBV7-6; len: 15; j_gene: TRBJ1-1; CDR3aa: CASSPGGGKTTEAFF
v_gene: TRBV13; len: 12; j_gene: TRBJ2-5; CDR3aa: CASATGAETQYF
v_gene: TRBV5-5; len: 15; j_gene: TRBJ2-7; CDR3aa: CASSFLVDIGRGQYF
v_gene: TRBV4-3; len: 13; j_gene: TRBJ2-2; CDR3aa: CASSQSGAGELFF
v_gene: TRBV7-8; len: 17; j_gene: TRBJ1-2; CDR3aa: CASSLVPDVDRIYGYTF
v_gene: TRBV6-1; len: 16; j_gene: TRBJ2-7; CDR3aa: CAISGFGTGGSGEQYF
v_gene: TRBV6-1; len: 14; j_gene: TRBJ1-1; CDR3aa: CASSPRRDRGLSFF
v_gene: TRBV25-1; len: 14; j_gene: TRBJ1-6; CDR3aa: CASSEYDGNSPLHF
v_gene: TRBV7-2; len: 16; j_gene: TRBJ2-3; CDR3aa: CASSLGGTGSTDTQYF
v_gene: TRBV19; len: 14; j_gene: TRBJ1-2; CDR3aa: CASTPGQGSHGYTF
v_gene: TRBV6-5; len: 15; j_gene: TRBJ2-2; CDR3aa: CASSIGSRNTGELFF
v_gene: TRBV19; len: 14; j_gene: TRBJ1-6; CDR3aa: CASTLSSYNSPLHF
v_gene: TRBV6-5; len: 13; j_gene: TRBJ1-2; CDR3aa: CASSADSNYGYTF
v_gene: TRBV9; len: 15; j_gene: TRBJ2-6; CDR3aa: CASSVFSSGANVLTF
v_gene: TRBV5-1; len: 14; j_gene: TRBJ1-1; CDR3aa: CASSLEWSGGDAFF
v_gene: TRBV6-5; len: 15; j_gene: TRBJ2-7; CDR3aa: CASSQGQGAYYEQYF
v_gene: TRBV2; len: 13; j_gene: TRBJ2-7; CDR3aa: CASHRTGDNEQYF
v_gene: TRBV5-5; len: 12; j_gene: TRBJ2-1; CDR3aa: CASSSQGYEQFF
v_gene: TRBV5-5; len: 16; j_gene: TRBJ1-4; CDR3aa: CASSRTGIGANEKLFF
v_gene: TRBV25-1; len: 16; j_gene: TRBJ1-1; CDR3aa: CASSEYFMAGHAEAFF
v_gene: TRBV23-1; len: 18; j_gene: TRBJ2-4; CDR3aa: CASSQLRGAIIAKNIQYF
v_gene: TRBV7-2; len: 14; j_gene: TRBJ2-7; CDR3aa: CASTPGLASYEQYF